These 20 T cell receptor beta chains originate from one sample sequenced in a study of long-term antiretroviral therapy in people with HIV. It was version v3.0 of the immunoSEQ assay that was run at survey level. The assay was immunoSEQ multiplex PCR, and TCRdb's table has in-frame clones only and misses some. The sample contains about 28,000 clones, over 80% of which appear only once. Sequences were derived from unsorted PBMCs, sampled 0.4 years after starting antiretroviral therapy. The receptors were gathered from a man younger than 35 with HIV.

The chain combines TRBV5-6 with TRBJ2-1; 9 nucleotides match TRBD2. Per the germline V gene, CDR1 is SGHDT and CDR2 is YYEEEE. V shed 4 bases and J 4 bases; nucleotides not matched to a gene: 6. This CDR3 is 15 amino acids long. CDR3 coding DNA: TGTGCCAGCAGCGGCGGGACTAGCAGATACAATGAGCAGTTCTTC. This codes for CASSGGTSRYNEQFF. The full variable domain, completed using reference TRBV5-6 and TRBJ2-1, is DAGVTQSPTHLIKTRGQQVTLRCSPKSGHDTVSWYQQALGQGPQFIFQYYEEEERQRGNFPDRFSGHQFPNYSSELNVNALLLGDSALYLCASSGGTSRYNEQFFGPGTRLTVL.

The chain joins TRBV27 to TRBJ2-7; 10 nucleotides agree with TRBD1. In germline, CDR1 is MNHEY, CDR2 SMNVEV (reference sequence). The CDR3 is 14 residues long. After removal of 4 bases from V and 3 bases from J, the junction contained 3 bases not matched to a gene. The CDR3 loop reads CASSSRTGGYEQYF. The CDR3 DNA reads TGTGCCAGCAGTTCCCGGACAGGGGGCTACGAGCAGTACTTC.

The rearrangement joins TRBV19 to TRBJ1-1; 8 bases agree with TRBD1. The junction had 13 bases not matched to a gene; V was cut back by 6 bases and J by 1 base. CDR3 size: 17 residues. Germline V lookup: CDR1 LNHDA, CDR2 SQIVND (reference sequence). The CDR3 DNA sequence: TGTGCCAGTAGAAAACCGGCCCGGGACAGGTCGAACACTGAAGCTTTCTTT. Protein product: CASRKPARDRSNTEAFF.

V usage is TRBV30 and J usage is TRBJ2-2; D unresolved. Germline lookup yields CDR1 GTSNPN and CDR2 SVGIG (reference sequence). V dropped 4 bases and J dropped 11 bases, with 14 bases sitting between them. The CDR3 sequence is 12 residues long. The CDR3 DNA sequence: TGTGCCTGGACTCTTGGGCCAGCCGAGCTGTTTTTT. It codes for CAWTLGPAELFF.

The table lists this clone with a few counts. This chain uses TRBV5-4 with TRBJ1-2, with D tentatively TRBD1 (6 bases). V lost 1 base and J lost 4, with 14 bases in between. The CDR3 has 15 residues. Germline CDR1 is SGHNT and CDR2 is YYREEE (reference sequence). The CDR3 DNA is TGTGCCAGCAGCTTGAAGCCGGGGGCGCTCTATGGCTACACCTTC. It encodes CASSLKPGALYGYTF.

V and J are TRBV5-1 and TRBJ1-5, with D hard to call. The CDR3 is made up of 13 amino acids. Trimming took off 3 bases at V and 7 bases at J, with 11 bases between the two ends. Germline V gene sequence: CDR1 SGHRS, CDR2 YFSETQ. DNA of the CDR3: TGCGCCAGCAGCTCTTGGACGGGCCAGCCCCAGCATTTT. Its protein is CASSSWTGQPQHF. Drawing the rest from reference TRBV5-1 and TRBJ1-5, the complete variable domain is KAGVTQTPRYLIKTRGQQVTLSCSPISGHRSVSWYQQTPGQGLQFLFEYFSETQRNKGNFPGRFSGRQFSNSRSEMNVSTLELGDSALYLCASSSWTGQPQHFGDGTRLSIL.

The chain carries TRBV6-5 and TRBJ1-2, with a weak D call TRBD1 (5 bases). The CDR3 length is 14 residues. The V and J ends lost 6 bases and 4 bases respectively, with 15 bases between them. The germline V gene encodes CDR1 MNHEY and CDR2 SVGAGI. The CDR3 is CASSPSGNSYGYTF. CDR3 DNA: TGTGCCAGCAGCCCGTCAGGGAATTCCTATGGCTACACCTTC.

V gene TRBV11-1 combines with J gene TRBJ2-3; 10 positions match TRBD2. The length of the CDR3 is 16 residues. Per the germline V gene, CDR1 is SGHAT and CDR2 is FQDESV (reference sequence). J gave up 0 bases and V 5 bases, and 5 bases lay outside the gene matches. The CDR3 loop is CASSQGLALSTDTQYF. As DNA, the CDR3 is TGTGCCAGCAGCCAGGGACTAGCGTTGAGCACAGATACGCAGTATTTT.

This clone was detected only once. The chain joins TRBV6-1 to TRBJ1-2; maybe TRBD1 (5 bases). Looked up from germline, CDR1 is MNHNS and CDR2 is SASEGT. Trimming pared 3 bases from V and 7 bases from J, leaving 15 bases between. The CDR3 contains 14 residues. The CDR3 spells CASSESGGGRGYTF. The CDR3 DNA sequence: TGTGCCAGCAGTGAGTCAGGCGGGGGTCGTGGCTACACCTTC.

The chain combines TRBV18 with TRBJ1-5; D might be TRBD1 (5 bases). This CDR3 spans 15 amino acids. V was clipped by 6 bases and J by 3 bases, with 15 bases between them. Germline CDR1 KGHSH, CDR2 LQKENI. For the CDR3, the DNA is TGTGCCAGCTCGGACAATGGGGATTCCAATCAGCCCCAGCATTTT. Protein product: CASSDNGDSNQPQHF. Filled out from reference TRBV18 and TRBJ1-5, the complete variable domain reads NAGVMQNPRHLVRRRGQEARLRCSPMKGHSHVYWYRQLPEEGLKFMVYLQKENIIDESGMPKERFSAEFPKEGPSILRIQQVVRGDSAAYFCASSDNGDSNQPQHFGDGTRLSIL.

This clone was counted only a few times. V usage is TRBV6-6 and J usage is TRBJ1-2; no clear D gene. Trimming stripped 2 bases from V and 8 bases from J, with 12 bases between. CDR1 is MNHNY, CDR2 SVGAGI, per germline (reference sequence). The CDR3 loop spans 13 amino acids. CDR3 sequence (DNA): TGTGCCAGCAGTTACGCGTTGCGAGACGGCTACACCTTC. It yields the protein CASSYALRDGYTF.

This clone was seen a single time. CDR3 nucleotides: TGTGCCAGCAGTTACTCGAGGGGTGCAGGGGGCACTGAAGCTTTCTTT. It specifies CASSYSRGAGGTEAFF. This chain links TRBV6-5 with TRBJ1-1; 7 bases are a match to TRBD1. The CDR3 totals 16 residues. The germline gives CDR1 MNHEY, CDR2 SVGAGI. V lost 0 bases, J lost 4 bases, and 8 bases stayed unmatched.

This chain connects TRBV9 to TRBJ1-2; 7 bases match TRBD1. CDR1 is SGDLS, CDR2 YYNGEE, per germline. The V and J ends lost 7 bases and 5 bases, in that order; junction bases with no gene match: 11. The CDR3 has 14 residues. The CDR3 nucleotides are TGTGCCAGCGCCAAACCCGGGACAGTATATGGCTACACCTTC. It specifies CASAKPGTVYGYTF.

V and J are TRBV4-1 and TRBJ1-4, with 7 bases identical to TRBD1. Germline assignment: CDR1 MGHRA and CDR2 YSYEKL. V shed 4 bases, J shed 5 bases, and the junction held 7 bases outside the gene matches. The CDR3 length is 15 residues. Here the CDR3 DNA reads TGCGCCAGCAGCCTCCCGGGACAGACGAATGAAAAACTGTTTTTT. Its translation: CASSLPGQTNEKLFF.

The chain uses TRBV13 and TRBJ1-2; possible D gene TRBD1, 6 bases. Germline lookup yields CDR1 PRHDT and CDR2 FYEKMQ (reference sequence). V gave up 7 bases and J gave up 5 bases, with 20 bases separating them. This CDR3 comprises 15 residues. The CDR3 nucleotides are TGTGCCAGCACCTCGGAGACAGGTTTCCGTTATGGCTACACCTTC. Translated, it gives CASTSETGFRYGYTF.

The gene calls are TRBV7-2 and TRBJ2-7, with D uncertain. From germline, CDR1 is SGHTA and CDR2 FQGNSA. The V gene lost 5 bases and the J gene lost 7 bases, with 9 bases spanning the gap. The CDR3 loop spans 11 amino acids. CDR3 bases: TGTGCCAGCAGCACAACCCATGAGCAGTACTTC. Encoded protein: CASSTTHEQYF.

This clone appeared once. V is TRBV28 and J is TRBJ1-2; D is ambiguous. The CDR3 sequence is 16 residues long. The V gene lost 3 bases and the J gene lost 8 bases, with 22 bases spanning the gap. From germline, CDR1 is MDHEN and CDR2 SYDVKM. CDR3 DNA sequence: TGTGCCAGCAGTTTGCCCTTGGAGGGCGTTGACCGGGGCTACACCTTC. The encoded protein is CASSLPLEGVDRGYTF.

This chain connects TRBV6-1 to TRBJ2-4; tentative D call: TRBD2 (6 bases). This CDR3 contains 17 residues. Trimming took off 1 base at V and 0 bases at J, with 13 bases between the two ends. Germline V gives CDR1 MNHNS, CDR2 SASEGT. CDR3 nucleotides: TGTGCCAGCAGTGAAGTTGGGTGGGGGGTAGCCAAAAACATTCAGTACTTC. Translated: CASSEVGWGVAKNIQYF.

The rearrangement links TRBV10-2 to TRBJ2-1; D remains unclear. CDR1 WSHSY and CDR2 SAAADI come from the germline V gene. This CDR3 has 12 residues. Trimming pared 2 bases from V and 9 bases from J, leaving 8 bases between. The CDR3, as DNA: TGCGCCAGCAGTGAGGGACCTGGTGAGCAGTTCTTC. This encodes CASSEGPGEQFF.

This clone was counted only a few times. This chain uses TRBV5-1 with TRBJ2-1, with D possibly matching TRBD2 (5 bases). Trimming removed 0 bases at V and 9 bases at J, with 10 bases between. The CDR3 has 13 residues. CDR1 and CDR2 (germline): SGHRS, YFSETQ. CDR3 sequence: CASSLGSSSEQFF. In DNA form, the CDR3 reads TGCGCCAGCAGCTTGGGGTCTAGCAGTGAGCAGTTCTTC. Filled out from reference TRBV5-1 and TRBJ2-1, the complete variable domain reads KAGVTQTPRYLIKTRGQQVTLSCSPISGHRSVSWYQQTPGQGLQFLFEYFSETQRNKGNFPGRFSGRQFSNSRSEMNVSTLELGDSALYLCASSLGSSSEQFFGPGTRLTVL.